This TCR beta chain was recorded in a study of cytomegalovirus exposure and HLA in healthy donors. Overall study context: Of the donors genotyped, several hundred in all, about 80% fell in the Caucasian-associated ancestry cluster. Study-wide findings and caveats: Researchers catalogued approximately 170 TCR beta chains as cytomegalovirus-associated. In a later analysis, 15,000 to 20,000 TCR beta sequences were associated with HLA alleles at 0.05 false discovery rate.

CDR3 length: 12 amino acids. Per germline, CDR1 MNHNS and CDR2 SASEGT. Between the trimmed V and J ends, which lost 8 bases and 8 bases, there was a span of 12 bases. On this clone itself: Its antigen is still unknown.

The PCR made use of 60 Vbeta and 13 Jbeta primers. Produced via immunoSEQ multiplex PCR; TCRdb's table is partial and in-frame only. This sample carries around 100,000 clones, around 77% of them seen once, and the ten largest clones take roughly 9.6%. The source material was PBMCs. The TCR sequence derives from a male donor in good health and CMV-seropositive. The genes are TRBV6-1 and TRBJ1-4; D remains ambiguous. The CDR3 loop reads CASGREGEKLFF. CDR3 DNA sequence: TGTGCCAGCGGCCGCGAGGGCGAAAAACTGTTTTTT.